The 3 T cell receptor beta chains presented below share a single source sample, sequenced in a study of T cells in localized non-small cell lung cancer. TCRdb's table, derived via immunoSEQ multiplex PCR, lists solely in-frame clones and lacks some. The top ten clones hold approximately 17% of a sample with about 51,000 clones, around 86% of them seen once. The sequenced sample was peripheral blood mononuclear cells, obtained before any cancer treatment. Receptors originate from a man between 40 and 69 years old with stage III lung adenocarcinoma.

CDR3 sequence reads: CASSRLTGQETQYF. CDR3 coding DNA: TGTGCCAGCAGCCGGCTAACAGGGCAAGAGACCCAGTACTTC. V and J are TRBV14 and TRBJ2-5, with a possible D match to TRBD1 (6 bases). The CDR3 is 14 residues long. Germline V gene sequence: CDR1 SGHDN, CDR2 FVKESK. The ends were cut back, 4 bases at V and 2 bases at J, with 11 bases in the middle.

The CDR3 region has the DNA TGTGCCAGCAGCCAAGAAATAGGCGCTCTAGAGCAGTACTTC. Its translation: CASSQEIGALEQYF. The V and J genes are TRBV4-2 and TRBJ2-7; no reliable D call. The germline CDR1 and CDR2 sequences are LGHNA and YNFKEQ. V lost 0 bases to trimming and J lost 7 bases, with 13 bases between them. This CDR3 comprises 14 residues.

The chain combines TRBV6-5 with TRBJ2-7; D might be TRBD2 (5 bases). The germline gives CDR1 MNHEY, CDR2 SVGAGI. The CDR3 runs to 12 residues. V was clipped by 4 bases and J by 3 bases, with 7 bases between them. The CDR3 spells CASSWAGYEQYF. In DNA form, the CDR3 reads TGTGCCAGCAGTTGGGCGGGCTACGAGCAGTACTTC.